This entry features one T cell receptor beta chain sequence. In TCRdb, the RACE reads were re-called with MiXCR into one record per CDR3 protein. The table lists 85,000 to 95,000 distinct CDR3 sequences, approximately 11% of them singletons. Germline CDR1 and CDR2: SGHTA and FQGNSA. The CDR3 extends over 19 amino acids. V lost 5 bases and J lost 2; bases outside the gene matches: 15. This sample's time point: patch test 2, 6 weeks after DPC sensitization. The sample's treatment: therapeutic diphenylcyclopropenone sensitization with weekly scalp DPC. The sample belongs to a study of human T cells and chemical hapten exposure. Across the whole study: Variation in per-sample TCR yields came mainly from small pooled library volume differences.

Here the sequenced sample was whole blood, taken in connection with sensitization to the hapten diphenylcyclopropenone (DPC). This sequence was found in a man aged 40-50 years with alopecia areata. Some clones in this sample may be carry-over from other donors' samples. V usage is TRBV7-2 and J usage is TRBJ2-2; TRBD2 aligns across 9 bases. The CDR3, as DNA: TGTGCCAGCAGCCAACCCGGAGGACTAGCGAGAAGAAACACCGGGGAGCTGTTTTTT. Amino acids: CASSQPGGLARRNTGELFF.